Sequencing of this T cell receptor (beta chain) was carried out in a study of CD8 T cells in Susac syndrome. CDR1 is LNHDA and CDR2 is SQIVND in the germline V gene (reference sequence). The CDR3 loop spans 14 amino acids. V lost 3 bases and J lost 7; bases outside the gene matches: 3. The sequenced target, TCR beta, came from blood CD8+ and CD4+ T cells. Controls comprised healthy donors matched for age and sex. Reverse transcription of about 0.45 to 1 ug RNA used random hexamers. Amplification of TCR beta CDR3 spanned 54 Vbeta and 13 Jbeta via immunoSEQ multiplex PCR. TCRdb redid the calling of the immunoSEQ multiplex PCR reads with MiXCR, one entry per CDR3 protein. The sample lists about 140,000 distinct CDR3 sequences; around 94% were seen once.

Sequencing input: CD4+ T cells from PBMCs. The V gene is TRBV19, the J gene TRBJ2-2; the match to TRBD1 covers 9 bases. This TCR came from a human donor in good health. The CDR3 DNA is TGTGCCAGTAGTATCGGGACAGGGCACGGGGAGCTGTTTTTT. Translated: CASSIGTGHGELFF.